Described below is a single TCR beta chain sequence and its context. Its target is not known. Deletions cut 4 bases from V and 5 bases from J, with 20 bases between. There are 16 residues in the CDR3. Germline V lookup: CDR1 MDHEN, CDR2 SYDVKM. This specimen belongs to a study of T cell repertoires in cytomegalovirus infection. About the study: CMV epitopes in the study were HLA-C-restricted (recently identified) and HLA-B-restricted (well studied). General study results and limits: What dominated the ex vivo response were HLA-C-restricted CMV-specific TCR beta clonotypes.

In TCRdb, the reads were re-called with MiXCR into one record per CDR3 protein. The sample yields 700,000 to 850,000 distinct CDR3 sequences, 30% to 35% seen once. This sequence originates from a human donor in good health (CMV status not recorded). Some clones in this sample may be carry-over from other donors' samples. The sequencing here drew on cultured CD8+ T cells from PBMCs, taken from culture after CMV antigen stimulation. The chain links TRBV28 to TRBJ2-5; perhaps D is TRBD1 or TRBD2 (7 bases each). CDR3 protein: CASSSPAGGGLETQYF. The CDR3 nucleotides read TGTGCCAGCAGTTCCCCCGCAGGGGGAGGGTTGGAGACCCAGTACTTC.